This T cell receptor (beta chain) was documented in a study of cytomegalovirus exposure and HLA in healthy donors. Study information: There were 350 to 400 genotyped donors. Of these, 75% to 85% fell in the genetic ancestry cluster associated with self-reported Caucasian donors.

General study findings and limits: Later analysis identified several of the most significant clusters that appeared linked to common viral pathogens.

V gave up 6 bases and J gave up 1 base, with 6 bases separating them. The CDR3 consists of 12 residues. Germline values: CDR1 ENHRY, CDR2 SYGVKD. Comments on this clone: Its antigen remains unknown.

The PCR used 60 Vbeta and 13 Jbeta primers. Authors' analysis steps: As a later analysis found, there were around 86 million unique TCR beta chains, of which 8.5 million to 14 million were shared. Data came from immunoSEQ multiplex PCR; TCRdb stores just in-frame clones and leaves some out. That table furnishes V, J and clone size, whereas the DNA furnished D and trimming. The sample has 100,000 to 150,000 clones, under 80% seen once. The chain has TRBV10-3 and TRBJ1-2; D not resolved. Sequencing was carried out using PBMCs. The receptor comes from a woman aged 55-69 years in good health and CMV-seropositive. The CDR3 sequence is CAISPNNYGYTF. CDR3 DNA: TGTGCCATCAGCCCAAATAACTATGGCTACACCTTC.